This T cell receptor (beta chain) is drawn from a study of early T cells in non-severe SARS-CoV-2 infection. Across the study: The authors sequenced bulk RNA from unsorted whole blood, leaving chains unpaired.

Per germline, CDR1 SGHRS and CDR2 YFSETQ. After removal of 1 base from V and 9 bases from J, the junction contained 10 bases not matched to a gene. The length of the CDR3 is 15 residues. This clonotype was seen a handful of times. Individual cDNA molecules each received unique molecular identifiers attached to them. TCRdb redid the calling of the 5' RACE reads with MiXCR, one entry per CDR3 protein. Among fewer than 35,000 distinct CDR3 sequences, around 5.7% were seen once, and the ten largest hold roughly 5%. This chain uses TRBV5-1 with TRBJ2-1, with TRBD2 matching 7 bases. The sequencing sample was made of whole blood. The sequence came from an adult who was a healthcare worker with PCR-confirmed SARS-CoV-2 infection or an uninfected control (not recorded which). CDR3 DNA: TGCGCCAGCAGCTTGAATGGTGCGGGGGTTGGTGAGCAGTTCTTC. It yields the protein CASSLNGAGVGEQFF.